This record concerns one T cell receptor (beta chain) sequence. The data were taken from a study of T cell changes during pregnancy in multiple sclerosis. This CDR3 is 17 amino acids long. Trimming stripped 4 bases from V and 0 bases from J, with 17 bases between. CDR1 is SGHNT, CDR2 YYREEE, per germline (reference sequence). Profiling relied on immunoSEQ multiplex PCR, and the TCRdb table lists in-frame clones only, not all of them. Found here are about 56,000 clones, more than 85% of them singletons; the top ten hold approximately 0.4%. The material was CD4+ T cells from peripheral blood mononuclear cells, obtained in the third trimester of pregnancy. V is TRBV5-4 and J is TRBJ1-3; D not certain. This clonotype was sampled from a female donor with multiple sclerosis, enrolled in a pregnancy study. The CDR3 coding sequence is TGTGCCAGCAGCCTCCCTTTAGACGGAGGCTCTGGAAACACCATATATTTT. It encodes CASSLPLDGGSGNTIYF.